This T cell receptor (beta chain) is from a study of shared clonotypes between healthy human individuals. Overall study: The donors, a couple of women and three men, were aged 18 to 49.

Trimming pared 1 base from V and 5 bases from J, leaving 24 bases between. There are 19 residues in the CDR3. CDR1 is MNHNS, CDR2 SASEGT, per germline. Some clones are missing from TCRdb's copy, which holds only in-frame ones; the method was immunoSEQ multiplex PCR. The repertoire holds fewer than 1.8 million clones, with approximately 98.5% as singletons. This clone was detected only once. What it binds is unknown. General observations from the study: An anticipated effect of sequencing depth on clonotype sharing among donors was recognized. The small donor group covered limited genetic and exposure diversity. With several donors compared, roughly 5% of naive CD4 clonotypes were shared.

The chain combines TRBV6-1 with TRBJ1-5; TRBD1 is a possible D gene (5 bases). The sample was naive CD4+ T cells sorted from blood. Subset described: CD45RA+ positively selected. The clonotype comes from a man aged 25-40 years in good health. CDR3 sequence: CASSEDDVEYGRGDQPQHF. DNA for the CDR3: TGTGCCAGCAGTGAAGATGACGTAGAATACGGGCGAGGGGATCAGCCCCAGCATTTT.